The entry that follows covers one T cell receptor (beta chain) sequence. This specimen belongs to a study of shared clonotypes between healthy human individuals. Study in general: The donor group consisted of two women and a few men, aged 18 to 49.

Germline V gene data show CDR1 as SGHVS and CDR2 as FQNEAQ. V gave up 7 bases and J gave up 3 bases, with 15 bases separating them. The CDR3 has 15 residues. Profiled with immunoSEQ multiplex PCR; TCRdb holds only in-frame clones, not every one. The sample contains about 1 million clones, approximately 76% of which appear only once. The receptor was isolated from a man between 18 and 29 years old in good health. Source material: memory CD4+ T cells sorted from blood. The subset is: CD45RA-negative fraction. V is TRBV7-8 and J is TRBJ2-2, with D maybe TRBD2 (7 bases). The CDR3 protein is CASTEGGVYTGELFF. The DNA for the CDR3 is TGTGCCAGCACGGAAGGGGGGGTATACACCGGGGAGCTGTTTTTT.